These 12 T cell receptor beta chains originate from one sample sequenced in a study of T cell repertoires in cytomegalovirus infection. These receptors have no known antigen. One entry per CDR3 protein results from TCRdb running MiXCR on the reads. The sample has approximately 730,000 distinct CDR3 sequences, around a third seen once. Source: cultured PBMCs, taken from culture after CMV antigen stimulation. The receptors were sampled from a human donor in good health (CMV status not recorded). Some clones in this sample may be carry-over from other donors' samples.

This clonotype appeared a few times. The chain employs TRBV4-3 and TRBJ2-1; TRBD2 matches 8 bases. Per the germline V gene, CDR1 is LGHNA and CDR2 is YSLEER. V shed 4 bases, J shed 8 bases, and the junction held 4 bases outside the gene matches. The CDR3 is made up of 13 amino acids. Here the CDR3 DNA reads TGCGCCAGCAGCCGTCGGCGGGAGGATGAGCAGTTCTTC. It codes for CASSRRREDEQFF.

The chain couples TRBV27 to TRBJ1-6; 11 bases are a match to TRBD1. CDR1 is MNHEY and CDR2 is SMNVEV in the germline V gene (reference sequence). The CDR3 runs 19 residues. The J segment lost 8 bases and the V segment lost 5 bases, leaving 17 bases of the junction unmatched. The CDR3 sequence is CASSAVPQGQGARDSPLHF. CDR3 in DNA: TGTGCCAGCAGTGCCGTGCCCCAAGGACAGGGGGCGCGGGATTCACCCCTCCACTTT.

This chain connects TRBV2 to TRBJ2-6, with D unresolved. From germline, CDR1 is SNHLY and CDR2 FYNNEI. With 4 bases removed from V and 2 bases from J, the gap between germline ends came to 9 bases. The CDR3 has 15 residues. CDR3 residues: CASSVESTGANVLTF. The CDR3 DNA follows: TGTGCCAGCAGTGTCGAGAGCACTGGGGCCAACGTCCTGACTTTC.

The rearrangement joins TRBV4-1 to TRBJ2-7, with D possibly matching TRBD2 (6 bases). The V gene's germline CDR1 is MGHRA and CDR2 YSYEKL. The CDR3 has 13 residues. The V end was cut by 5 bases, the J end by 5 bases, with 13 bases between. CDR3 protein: CASSRQEGHEQYF. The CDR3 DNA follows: TGCGCCAGCAGCAGGCAGGAGGGCCACGAGCAGTACTTC.

CDR3 in amino acids: CASSRTSGRNTGSYEQYF. DNA for the CDR3: TGTGCCAGCAGCCGGACTAGCGGGAGAAATACCGGTTCCTACGAGCAGTACTTC. This chain connects TRBV27 to TRBJ2-7, with 13 bases matching TRBD2. Germline V lookup: CDR1 MNHEY, CDR2 SMNVEV (reference sequence). The CDR3 runs 18 residues. Germline trimming cut 6 bases from V and 1 base from J; bases unmatched to any gene: 12.

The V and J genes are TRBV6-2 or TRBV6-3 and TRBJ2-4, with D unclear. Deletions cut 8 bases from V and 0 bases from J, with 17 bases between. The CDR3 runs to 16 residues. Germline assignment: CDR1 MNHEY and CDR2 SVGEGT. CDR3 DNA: TGTGCCAGCTCCCGGCCGGCTACTCTAGCCAAAAACATTCAGTACTTC. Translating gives CASSRPATLAKNIQYF.

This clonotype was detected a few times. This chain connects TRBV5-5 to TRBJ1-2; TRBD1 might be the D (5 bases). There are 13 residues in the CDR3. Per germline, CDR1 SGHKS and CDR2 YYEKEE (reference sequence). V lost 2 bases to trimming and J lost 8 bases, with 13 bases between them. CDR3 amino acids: CASSFAGEGGYTF. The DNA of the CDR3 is TGTGCCAGCAGCTTCGCGGGGGAAGGCGGCTACACCTTC.

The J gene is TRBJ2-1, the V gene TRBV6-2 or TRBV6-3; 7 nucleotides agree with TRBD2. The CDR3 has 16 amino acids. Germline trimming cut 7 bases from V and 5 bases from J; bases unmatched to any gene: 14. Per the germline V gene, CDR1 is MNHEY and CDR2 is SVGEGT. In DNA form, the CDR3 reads TGTGCCAGCACCACCCTAGGGACTACAGGAAACAATGAGCAGTTCTTC. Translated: CASTTLGTTGNNEQFF.

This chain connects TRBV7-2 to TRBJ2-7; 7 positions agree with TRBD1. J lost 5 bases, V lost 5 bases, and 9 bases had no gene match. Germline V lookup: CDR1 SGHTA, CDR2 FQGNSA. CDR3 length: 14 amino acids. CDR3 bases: TGTGCCAGCAGCCCCAGGGGGACAGCGGACGAGCAGTACTTC. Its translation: CASSPRGTADEQYF. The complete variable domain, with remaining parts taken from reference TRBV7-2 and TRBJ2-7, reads GAGVSQSPSNKVTEKGKDVELRCDPISGHTALYWYRQSLGQGLEFLIYFQGNSAPDKSGLPSDRFSAERTGGSVSTLTIQRTQQEDSAVYLCASSPRGTADEQYFGPGTRLTVT.

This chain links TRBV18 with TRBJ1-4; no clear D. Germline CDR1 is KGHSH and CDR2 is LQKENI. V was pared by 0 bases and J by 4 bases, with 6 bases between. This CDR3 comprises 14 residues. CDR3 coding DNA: TGTGCCAGCTCACCACCAGGGAATAATGAAAAACTGTTTTTT. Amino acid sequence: CASSPPGNNEKLFF. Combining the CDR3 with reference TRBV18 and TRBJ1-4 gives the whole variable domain NAGVMQNPRHLVRRRGQEARLRCSPMKGHSHVYWYRQLPEEGLKFMVYLQKENIIDESGMPKERFSAEFPKEGPSILRIQQVVRGDSAAYFCASSPPGNNEKLFFGSGTQLSVL.

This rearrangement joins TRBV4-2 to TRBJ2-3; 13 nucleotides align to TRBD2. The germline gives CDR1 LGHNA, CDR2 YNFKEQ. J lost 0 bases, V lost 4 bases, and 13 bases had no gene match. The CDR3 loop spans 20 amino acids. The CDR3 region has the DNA TGTGCCAGCAGCCTCGAGGGTCCGGGACTAGCGGGGACTAGCACAGATACGCAGTATTTT. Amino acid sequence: CASSLEGPGLAGTSTDTQYF.

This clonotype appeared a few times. CDR3 in amino acids: CASSYRLAGLSTDTQYF. For the CDR3, the DNA is TGTGCCAGCAGTTACAGGCTAGCGGGACTCAGCACAGATACGCAGTATTTT. The chain combines TRBV6-2 or TRBV6-3 with TRBJ2-3, with 9 bases matching TRBD2. CDR3 length equals 17 residues. The trim removed 2 bases at V and 0 bases at J, leaving 6 bases unmatched. Germline CDR1 and CDR2: MNHEY and SVGEGT.